This entry lists 8 T cell receptor beta chains sequenced from one sample in a study of cytomegalovirus exposure and HLA in healthy donors. Sequencing was performed with immunoSEQ multiplex PCR; in TCRdb, only in-frame clones are kept and a portion is missing. The sample holds about 220,000 clones, approximately 90% seen once. Material: PBMCs. These receptors came from a woman aged 18-30 years in good health and CMV-seronegative.

The CDR3 sequence: CSVDGGVNTEAFF. Here the CDR3 DNA reads TGCAGCGTTGACGGCGGGGTTAACACTGAAGCTTTCTTT. The V call is TRBV29-1, the J call TRBJ1-1; D unclear. The germline gives CDR1 SQVTM, CDR2 ANQGSEA. V was shortened by 3 bases and J by 2 bases, with 10 bases between the two germline ends. This CDR3 region has 13 residues.

This rearrangement joins TRBV6-1 to TRBJ2-1, with TRBD1 matching over 8 bases. The J segment lost 8 bases and the V segment lost 1 base, leaving 7 bases of the junction unmatched. Per germline, CDR1 MNHNS and CDR2 SASEGT. The CDR3 is 15 residues long. CDR3 residues: CASSEGQGARDEQFF. DNA of the CDR3: TGTGCCAGCAGTGAAGGGCAGGGGGCGCGGGATGAGCAGTTCTTC.

This chain uses TRBV10-2 with TRBJ2-7; D possibly corresponds to TRBD1 (6 bases). This CDR3 spans 13 amino acids. Per germline, CDR1 WSHSY and CDR2 SAAADI. V lost 5 bases and J lost 4, with 12 bases in between. This CDR3 is CASSPDTGYEQYF. CDR3 DNA: TGCGCCAGCAGTCCGGACACAGGGTACGAGCAGTACTTC.

This rearrangement joins TRBV14 to TRBJ2-1; possible D gene TRBD2, 6 bases. The germline CDR1 and CDR2 sequences are SGHDN and FVKESK. V lost 2 bases to trimming and J lost 2 bases, with 13 bases between them. CDR3 size: 16 residues. The DNA for the CDR3 is TGTGCCAGCAGCCAATGGGACTCAGGACCCTACAATGAGCAGTTCTTC. It encodes CASSQWDSGPYNEQFF.

V and J are TRBV6-6 and TRBJ1-1; TRBD1 is a possible D gene (6 bases). Germline-derived CDR1 and CDR2 are MNHNY and SVGAGI (reference sequence). The CDR3 is 12 residues long. With 5 bases removed from V and 7 bases from J, the gap between germline ends came to 11 bases. For the CDR3, the DNA is TGTGCCAGCAGTGGCGACAGGAGTGAAGCTTTCTTT. Protein: CASSGDRSEAFF.

The V gene is TRBV28, the J gene TRBJ1-1; TRBD1 matches 8 bases. Germline lookup yields CDR1 MDHEN and CDR2 SYDVKM. V lost 1 base and J lost 10; bases outside the gene matches: 17. This CDR3 comprises 17 residues. The CDR3 loop reads CASSLSPPQGVTFGAFF. CDR3 nucleotides: TGTGCCAGCAGTTTATCCCCCCCACAGGGGGTGACCTTTGGAGCTTTCTTT.

Ten or more counts support this clone. This chain links TRBV27 with TRBJ1-1; D gene uncertain. CDR1 is MNHEY, CDR2 SMNVEV, per germline (reference sequence). The CDR3 covers 14 residues. Trimming left V 4 bases short and J 1 base short, with 10 bases between. The CDR3 sequence is CASSWRDTNTEAFF. In nucleotides, the CDR3 is TGTGCCAGCAGTTGGCGGGATACGAACACTGAAGCTTTCTTT.

This rearrangement joins TRBV21-1 to TRBJ2-5; the tabulated D call, TRBD2, remains unverified against the DNA. TRBV21-1 corresponds to a pseudogene. The CDR3 runs to 15 residues. The CDR3 region is CASSKGHEASGGSYF. The CDR3, as DNA: TGTGCCAGCAGCAAAGGGCATGAAGCTAGCGGGGGTTCGTACTTC.